The 31 T cell receptor beta chains presented below share a single source sample, sequenced in a study of blood T cell repertoires in COVID-19. Here immunoSEQ multiplex PCR was the method, and the copy in TCRdb shows in-frame clones only, minus some. The sample consists of some 110,000 clones, roughly four fifths of them appearing once. Sequenced material: peripheral blood. The receptors originated from a man in his fifties or sixties with acute or convalescent COVID-19.

This clone appeared a few times. The V call is TRBV6-6, the J call TRBJ2-1, with 9 bases aligning to TRBD2. The CDR3 runs to 14 residues. Trimming took 5 bases from V and 10 from J; bases not matched to a gene: 9. The germline V gene has CDR1 MNHNY and CDR2 SVGAGI (reference sequence). The CDR3 region has the DNA TGTGCCAGCAGTCGCGGGGGGGTCATGGGGGAGCAGTTCTTC. This translates into CASSRGGVMGEQFF.

The chain recombines TRBV19 with TRBJ1-1, with TRBD1 as a possible D gene (6 bases). The CDR3 spans 14 residues. Germline V CDR1 and CDR2: LNHDA, SQIVND (reference sequence). Deletions cut 10 bases from V and 5 bases from J, with 20 bases between. In DNA, the CDR3 is TGTGCCACGACCAAATGGGAGGGGGATACTGAAGCTTTCTTT. This translates into CATTKWEGDTEAFF.

The chain is built from TRBV10-2 and TRBJ1-5, with TRBD1 identical over 7 bases. CDR3 size: 16 residues. V lost 4 bases to trimming and J lost 0 bases; unmatched junction nucleotides: 6. Germline CDR1 is WSHSY and CDR2 is SAAADI. The CDR3 DNA is TGCGCCAGCAGTGGGTCTGGGACAGCTAGCAATCAGCCCCAGCATTTT. It codes for CASSGSGTASNQPQHF.

This chain uses TRBV18 with TRBJ2-3; 7 bases match TRBD2. J gave up 1 base and V 1 base, and 2 bases lay outside the gene matches. Germline V gene data show CDR1 as KGHSH and CDR2 as LQKENI. This CDR3 region has 15 residues. The chain's CDR3 is CASSPRREGTDTQYF. The CDR3, as DNA: TGTGCCAGCTCACCACGACGGGAGGGCACAGATACGCAGTATTTT.

This clone was detected a few times. The rearrangement links TRBV19 to TRBJ2-2; 8 positions match TRBD1. Germline V gives CDR1 LNHDA, CDR2 SQIVND (reference sequence). V trimming: 10 bases; J trimming: 6 bases; junction bases outside the gene matches: 16. The CDR3 covers 16 residues. The CDR3 loop reads CATTRATGVLAGELFF. Written as DNA, the CDR3 is TGTGCCACTACCCGTGCGACAGGGGTTCTAGCCGGGGAGCTGTTTTTT.

The CDR3 bases are TGTGCCAGCAGTCCAGGGGCGGGAGGGCCTACTGAGCAGTTCTTC. It specifies CASSPGAGGPTEQFF. This chain connects TRBV27 to TRBJ2-1; TRBD2 agrees at 9 bases. Trimming at V came to 5 bases and at J to 9 bases, leaving 11 bases not matched to a gene. CDR1 is MNHEY and CDR2 is SMNVEV in the germline V gene (reference sequence). The CDR3 is 15 amino acids.

V and J are TRBV12-3 or TRBV12-4 and TRBJ1-1, with a weak D call TRBD1 (6 bases). V gave up 4 bases and J gave up 4 bases, with 10 bases separating them. This CDR3 spans 13 amino acids. This chain's CDR3 is CASSSMTGTEAFF. The CDR3, as DNA: TGTGCCAGCAGTTCCATGACAGGCACTGAAGCTTTCTTT.

The sample holds a few counts of this clone. J is TRBJ2-3 and V is TRBV7-3, with a weak D call TRBD1 (5 bases). Germline CDR1 reads SGHTA; CDR2 reads FQGTGA. The CDR3 is made up of 16 amino acids. V lost 4 bases and J lost 3, with 17 bases in between. CDR3 amino acids: CASSSLFVGLTDTQYF. The DNA for the CDR3 is TGTGCCAGCAGCTCCCTCTTCGTGGGGCTAACAGATACGCAGTATTTT.

This clone appeared once. The gene calls are TRBV19 and TRBJ2-3; 9 bases line up with TRBD1. The CDR3 is 15 residues long. Germline values: CDR1 LNHDA, CDR2 SQIVND (reference sequence). J was trimmed by 1 base and V by 4 bases; bases with no gene match: 3. This CDR3 reads CASSTTGGGTDTQYF. In DNA, the CDR3 is TGTGCCAGTAGTACGACAGGGGGAGGCACAGATACGCAGTATTTT. Full variable domain (rest looked up from reference TRBV19 and TRBJ2-3): DGGITQSPKYLFRKEGQNVTLSCEQNLNHDAMYWYRQDPGQGLRLIYYSQIVNDFQKGDIAEGYSVSREKKESFPLTVTSAQKNPTAFYLCASSTTGGGTDTQYFGPGTRLTVL.

The CDR3 is CASSEGRQGATQYF. In DNA form, the CDR3 reads TGCGCCAGCAGTGAGGGCCGACAGGGGGCGACCCAGTACTTC. The chain has TRBV10-2 and TRBJ2-5, with 10 bases aligning to TRBD1. V shed 2 bases and J 7 bases; nucleotides not matched to a gene: 4. CDR3 length: 14 residues. Germline assignment: CDR1 WSHSY and CDR2 SAAADI.

CDR3 protein: CAISDPGLVSPGKADTQYF. For the CDR3, the DNA is TGTGCCATCAGTGACCCGGGACTAGTTAGCCCCGGGAAAGCAGATACGCAGTATTTT. The chain combines TRBV10-3 with TRBJ2-3; 8 bases match TRBD2. Germline CDR1 ENHRY, CDR2 SYGVKD. Trimming at V came to 3 bases and at J to 4 bases, leaving 18 bases not matched to a gene. The CDR3 is made up of 19 amino acids.

V gene TRBV2 combines with J gene TRBJ1-1, with unresolved D. Trimming left V 7 bases short and J 4 bases short, with 13 bases between. Germline CDR1 and CDR2: SNHLY and FYNNEI. CDR3 length: 13 amino acids. The CDR3 coding sequence is TGTGCCAGCAAGATGGAGGATCTCACTGAAGCTTTCTTT. Its protein product is CASKMEDLTEAFF.

This clone was detected only a few times. This chain connects TRBV15 to TRBJ2-3; TRBD2 matches 8 bases. The CDR3 is made up of 15 amino acids. The trim removed 0 bases at V and 4 bases at J, leaving 3 bases unmatched. Germline CDR1 reads LNHNV; CDR2 reads YYDKDF (reference sequence). In nucleotides, the CDR3 is TGTGCCACCAGCAGAGATGCCGGGAGGGCAGATACGCAGTATTTT. Translation: CATSRDAGRADTQYF.

The V and J genes are TRBV16 and TRBJ1-2, with D unclear. V dropped 0 bases and J dropped 7 bases, with 6 bases sitting between them. The CDR3 covers 12 residues. Germline V CDR1 and CDR2: KGHSY, FQNENV. The CDR3 here is CASSQSQVGYTF. Written as DNA, the CDR3 is TGTGCCAGCAGCCAATCTCAGGTTGGCTACACCTTC.

The V gene is TRBV15, the J gene TRBJ2-1; TRBD2 matches 13 bases. The CDR3 covers 15 residues. V gave up 3 bases and J gave up 6 bases; unmatched junction bases: 2. CDR1 LNHNV and CDR2 YYDKDF come from the germline V gene (reference sequence). The CDR3, as DNA: TGTGCCACCAGCAGTAGACTAGCGGGGGGCAATGAGCAGTTCTTC. It translates to CATSSRLAGGNEQFF.

The chain's CDR3 is CASSLFGTGHNSPLHF. For the CDR3, the DNA is TGTGCCAGCAGCTTGTTCGGGACAGGACATAATTCACCCCTCCACTTT. The chain combines TRBV7-9 with TRBJ1-6; 8 bases align to TRBD1. The CDR3 sequence is 16 residues long. Germline CDR1 and CDR2: SEHNR and FQNEAQ (reference sequence). Trimming cost V 3 bases and J 5 bases; bases outside gene matches: 6.

This chain joins TRBV5-8 and TRBJ2-3; D unresolved. Trimming pared 1 base from V and 1 base from J, leaving 10 bases between. There are 15 residues in the CDR3. Germline CDR1 is SGHTS and CDR2 is YDEGEE. The CDR3 sequence: CASSLSGPGTDTQYF. As DNA, the CDR3 is TGTGCCAGCAGCTTGAGTGGGCCTGGCACAGATACGCAGTATTTT.

The chain joins TRBV19 to TRBJ2-6; TRBD2 agrees at 12 bases. V lost 1 base and J lost 2; bases outside the gene matches: 3. The germline gives CDR1 LNHDA, CDR2 SQIVND (reference sequence). The CDR3 is 18 residues long. CDR3 sequence reads: CASSIGTSGATGANVLTF. CDR3 in DNA: TGTGCCAGTAGTATAGGGACTAGCGGGGCAACTGGGGCCAACGTCCTGACTTTC.

The chain couples TRBV28 to TRBJ1-2; 7 bases are a match to TRBD1. The CDR3 length is 13 residues. Germline V lookup: CDR1 MDHEN, CDR2 SYDVKM. The junction had 11 bases not matched to a gene; V was cut back by 6 bases and J by 10 bases. This chain's CDR3 is CASREQGIGYYTF. The CDR3, as DNA: TGTGCCAGCAGGGAACAGGGGATCGGATACTACACCTTC.

The CDR3 DNA is TGTGCCAGTAGTATGGGGACACCTCACACCTACGAGCAGTACTTC. This sequence encodes CASSMGTPHTYEQYF. The V call is TRBV19, the J call TRBJ2-7, with D perhaps matching TRBD1 (6 bases). The CDR3 length is 15 residues. In germline, CDR1 is LNHDA, CDR2 SQIVND (reference sequence). Trimming removed 3 bases at V and 2 bases at J, with 14 bases between.

The chain links TRBV3-1 (or the pseudogene TRBV3-2) to TRBJ2-1; 15 nucleotides line up with TRBD2. Germline V lookup: CDR1 LGHDT, CDR2 YNNKEL (reference sequence). This CDR3 is built from 16 residues. The V and J ends lost 3 bases and 6 bases, in that order; junction bases with no gene match: 3. The CDR3 sequence is CASSHGTSGRTNEQFF. CDR3 nucleotides: TGTGCCAGCAGCCACGGGACTAGCGGGAGGACCAATGAGCAGTTCTTC.

The chain links TRBV5-6 to TRBJ1-3, with TRBD1 matching over 8 bases. Germline V lookup: CDR1 SGHDT, CDR2 YYEEEE. The CDR3 covers 14 residues. V lost 5 bases, J lost 2 bases, and 3 bases stayed unmatched. CDR3 residues: CASSSQGAGNTIYF. In DNA, the CDR3 is TGTGCCAGCAGTTCACAGGGGGCTGGAAACACCATATATTTT.

The chain links TRBV11-3 to TRBJ2-1, with 11 bases lining up with TRBD1. V lost 3 bases and J lost 7; bases outside the gene matches: 2. The CDR3 sequence is 14 residues long. Germline V gene data show CDR1 as SGHNT and CDR2 as YENEEA. CDR3 region: CASSFGTGGNEQFF. CDR3 coding DNA: TGTGCCAGCAGCTTTGGGACAGGGGGTAATGAGCAGTTCTTC.

The CDR3 reads CASSWTGGTGELFF. CDR3 bases: TGTGCCAGCAGTTGGACAGGGGGCACCGGGGAGCTGTTTTTT. The V gene is TRBV7-3, the J gene TRBJ2-2; TRBD1 aligns across 10 bases. V was pared by 6 bases and J by 4 bases, with 2 bases of the junction left unmatched. Germline V gives CDR1 SGHTA, CDR2 FQGTGA. This CDR3 is 14 amino acids long.

V is TRBV2 and J is TRBJ1-6; 11 positions agree with TRBD1. The CDR3 runs 15 residues. Germline V gene data show CDR1 as SNHLY and CDR2 as FYNNEI. With 6 bases clipped from V and 9 bases from J, the junction kept 7 bases outside the gene matches. DNA of the CDR3: TGTGCCAGCAGCGGTACCGGGACAGGGGGTTCACCCCTCCACTTT. Amino acids: CASSGTGTGGSPLHF. Full variable domain (remainder filled in from reference TRBV2 and TRBJ1-6): EPEVTQTPSHQVTQMGQEVILRCVPISNHLYFYWYRQILGQKVEFLVSFYNNEISEKSEIFDDQFSVERPDGSNFTLKIRSTKLEDSAMYFCASSGTGTGGSPLHFGNGTRLTVT.

This chain joins TRBV11-3 and TRBJ2-4, with a tentative D call TRBD2 (5 bases). Trimming pared 0 bases from V and 8 bases from J, leaving 8 bases between. Germline CDR1 reads SGHNT; CDR2 reads YENEEA. The CDR3 sequence is 13 residues long. CDR3 nucleotides: TGTGCCAGCAGCTTAGAGGAGGCAGACATTCAGTACTTC. Protein: CASSLEEADIQYF.

The chain employs TRBV3-1 (or the pseudogene TRBV3-2) and TRBJ2-2; 7 bases map to TRBD2. The CDR3 has 16 amino acids. The germline gives CDR1 LGHDT, CDR2 YNNKEL (reference sequence). V lost 4 bases to trimming and J lost 5 bases; unmatched junction nucleotides: 10. CDR3 loop: CASSPRGTGGTGELFF. In nucleotides, the CDR3 is TGTGCCAGCAGCCCGAGGGGAACGGGGGGTACCGGGGAGCTGTTTTTT.

This sequence joins TRBV3-1 (or the pseudogene TRBV3-2) and TRBJ2-7; 11 bases agree with TRBD2. The length of the CDR3 is 15 residues. Germline-derived CDR1 and CDR2 are LGHDT and YNNKEL (reference sequence). With 4 bases clipped from V and 1 base from J, the junction kept 3 bases outside the gene matches. The CDR3: CASSPRTSGSYEQYF. CDR3 bases: TGTGCCAGCAGCCCCCGGACTAGCGGGTCCTACGAGCAGTACTTC.

This clone was detected once. Here the CDR3 DNA reads TGCGCCAGCTCGGGACAGACGAACACTGAAGCTTTCTTT. Protein sequence: CASSGQTNTEAFF. This chain links TRBV5-1 with TRBJ1-1, with 7 bases lining up with TRBD1. J gave up 1 base and V 7 bases, and 4 bases lay outside the gene matches. CDR3 length: 13 residues. Germline assignment: CDR1 SGHRS and CDR2 YFSETQ.

This chain connects TRBV19 to TRBJ1-4; the match to TRBD1 covers 8 bases. V shed 3 bases, J shed 7 bases, and the junction held 10 bases outside the gene matches. The CDR3 loop spans 16 amino acids. Germline V gives CDR1 LNHDA, CDR2 SQIVND (reference sequence). CDR3 DNA: TGTGCCAGTAGTATCTGGCTCAGGGGGCATGGTGAAAAACTGTTTTTT. It specifies CASSIWLRGHGEKLFF.

The genes are TRBV24-1 and TRBJ2-1; TRBD2 agrees at 15 bases. Unmatched junction bases numbered 22, after V lost 2 bases and J lost 9 bases. The length of the CDR3 is 22 residues. The germline V gene has CDR1 KGHDR and CDR2 SFDVKD. The CDR3 protein is CATSDSSLCGLAGGLFFGEQFF. The CDR3 nucleotides read TGTGCCACCAGTGATTCCTCCCTATGTGGACTAGCGGGAGGGCTATTTTTTGGTGAGCAGTTCTTC.